This record concerns one T cell receptor (beta chain) sequence. Its matching antigen is unknown. Since all of the isolated RNA was reverse transcribed, expressed TCRB transcripts were what got sequenced. It was found that naive, central memory and regulatory T cell samples averaged about 3.57 million reads. The data were produced by immunoSEQ multiplex PCR, yet TCRdb's version contains in-frame clones alone and is incomplete. The sample has around 400,000 clones, about 15% seen once. This CDR3 has 15 residues. Trimming removed 5 bases from V and 7 bases from J; junction bases left unmatched: 6. The germline V gene encodes CDR1 MNHEY and CDR2 SVGAGI. The data were obtained in a study of beta chain features in type 1 diabetes. General study points: Within the patient group, naive, central memory and Treg TCRB repertoires appeared more similar to each other than within healthy donors.

Sorting with CD45RO/CCR7/CD25/CD127/CD95/CD27 yielded naive, central memory, regulatory and stem-like memory CD4+ cells. The V gene is TRBV6-5, the J gene TRBJ2-1, with TRBD2 matching 12 bases. The origin of this receptor is a woman between 18 and 29 years old in good health. The sequencing input was naive CD4+ T cells from blood. The CDR3: CASSPTSGRGNEQFF. CDR3 DNA: TGTGCCAGCAGTCCGACTAGCGGGAGAGGTAATGAGCAGTTCTTC.